This T cell receptor (beta chain) stems from a study of identical twins. To note about this clonotype: The target antigen is unknown.

Between the trimmed V and J ends, which lost 1 base and 9 bases, there was a span of 10 bases. The CDR3 sequence is 14 residues long. CDR1 is LGHNA, CDR2 YNFKEQ, per germline. Study conclusions and caveats: The study found that models underestimated out-of-frame TCR alpha sharing in monozygotic twins. Abundant beta clonotypes from cord blood bore fewer insertions; memory repertoires lacked this pattern. Conclusions were based on cross-sectional statistical analysis, without following the same donors.

A universal primer site was incorporated via template switching, and the cDNA contained unique molecular identifiers. TCRdb recomputed calls from the 5' RACE reads with MiXCR, one row per CDR3 protein. The data show about 900,000 distinct CDR3 sequences, 12% seen once. These data were also reused for a study on yellow fever vaccine responses in identical twins.

The rearrangement links TRBV4-2 to TRBJ1-6; D is unclear. Material for sequencing was PBMCs. This TCR came from a woman under 30 in good health. CDR3 amino acids: CASSQVTAGSPLHF. The CDR3 DNA reads TGTGCCAGCAGCCAAGTGACCGCGGGTTCACCCCTCCACTTT.